Listed below are T cell receptor beta chains from one sample, sequenced in a study of cytomegalovirus exposure and HLA in healthy donors. TCRdb's copy holds only in-frame clones and misses some; the assay was immunoSEQ multiplex PCR. The sample holds about 200,000 clones; roughly 80% are singletons and the top ten take approximately 2.5%. Sequenced input: PBMCs. Every receptor here comes from a woman in her thirties or forties in good health and CMV-seronegative. The CDR3 runs from the conserved cysteine through the conserved F or W. Fields, in order: D gene, clone size, J gene, CDR3 length, V gene, CDR3 DNA, CDR3 protein. D genes are given only for firm matches. Clone size is stated in some rows and not others, as once, few, many or a class when expanded.

TRBD2,.,TRBJ2-7,15,TRBV7-8,TGTGCCAGCAGCTTAGTCGTGGGAGGGTATGGGGAGCAGTACTTC,CASSLVVGGYGEQYF
TRBD1,.,TRBJ1-5,17,TRBV12-5,TGTGCTAGTGGCCCCCAGGGGGCAGTTAGAGGCAATCAGCCCCAGCATTTT,CASGPQGAVRGNQPQHF
.,.,TRBJ1-4,14,TRBV27,TGTGCCAGCAGGCGGGCCCGGGGTAATGAAAAACTGTTTTTT,CASRRARGNEKLFF
.,.,TRBJ1-2,14,TRBV30,TGTGCCTGGAGTGTACTGGGGGGGAACTATGGCTACACCTTC,CAWSVLGGNYGYTF
.,.,TRBJ2-5,12,TRBV18,TGTGCCAGCTCACCACCGGGGGGGACCCAGTACTTC,CASSPPGGTQYF
.,.,TRBJ1-2,15,TRBV6-5,TGTGCCAGCAGTCGGGCGGGCAGGGGCGACTATGGCTACACCTTC,CASSRAGRGDYGYTF
.,.,TRBJ2-5,16,TRBV5-1,TGCGCCAGCAGTTTAGCCCCCTCGGACAGACAAGAGACCCAGTACTTC,CASSLAPSDRQETQYF
.,.,TRBJ1-5,15,TRBV5-1,TGCGCCAGCAGCTTGGCGGGGGTCCTCAATCAGCCCCAGCATTTT,CASSLAGVLNQPQHF
.,few,TRBJ2-5,17,TRBV7-2,TGTGCCAGCAGCCGCCGAGGGGACCACCTGGGGGGAGAGACCCAGTACTTC,CASSRRGDHLGGETQYF
.,.,TRBJ1-1,15,TRBV7-9,TGTGCCAGCAGCTCGACAACAAACCTGAACACTGAAGCTTTCTTT,CASSSTTNLNTEAFF
.,.,TRBJ2-1,15,TRBV4-1,TGCGCCAGCAGCCAAGATACCCCTACCTACAATGAGCAGTTCTTC,CASSQDTPTYNEQFF
TRBD2,.,TRBJ2-7,14,TRBV11-2,TGTGCCAGCAGCTCGGCCGGGGGGGCCTACGAGCAGTACTTC,CASSSAGGAYEQYF
TRBD1,.,TRBJ2-2,16,TRBV28,TGTGCCAGCAGTACCCCGGACAGGGAGAACACCGGGGAGCTGTTTTTT,CASSTPDRENTGELFF
.,.,TRBJ2-5,14,TRBV27,TGTGCCAGCAGTTCGGACCAGGGTTGGGAGACCCAGTACTTC,CASSSDQGWETQYF
TRBD1,.,TRBJ2-5,16,TRBV5-5,TGTGCCAGCAGCTCTACCGGGACAGGGCAAAGAGAGACCCAGTACTTC,CASSSTGTGQRETQYF
.,.,TRBJ2-3,15,TRBV28,TGTGCCAGCAGTTCCTCCACCGGGGGCACAGATACGCAGTATTTT,CASSSSTGGTDTQYF
TRBD1,.,TRBJ2-2,14,TRBV28,TGTGCCAGCAGTTTATCACAGGGGACCGGGGAGCTGTTTTTT,CASSLSQGTGELFF
TRBD1,.,TRBJ1-1,13,TRBV6-5,TGTGCCAGCAGCGCAGACAGGGGGTGGGGAGCTTTCTTT,CASSADRGWGAFF
.,.,TRBJ1-2,15,TRBV5-1,TGCGCCAGCAGCTTGGCCCCAGGCTCCAACTATGGCTACACCTTC,CASSLAPGSNYGYTF
.,once,TRBJ1-3,15,TRBV5-1,TGCGCCAGCAGCTTGTCCTACCCGGCTGGAAACACCATATATTTT,CASSLSYPAGNTIYF
.,.,TRBJ2-7,13,TRBV4-2,TGTGCCAGCAGCCCTGCGAATACCTACGAGCAGTACTTC,CASSPANTYEQYF
TRBD2,.,TRBJ2-2,21,TRBV15,TGTGCCACCAGCAGAGCCTTCACCCGTCAGGGACTAGCGGGAGCGGCCGGGGAGCTGTTTTTT,CATSRAFTRQGLAGAAGELFF
.,.,TRBJ1-1,16,TRBV5-5,TGTGCCAGCAGCTTGGATCCGTCAGGGATGGACACTGAAGCTTTCTTT,CASSLDPSGMDTEAFF
TRBD2,few,TRBJ2-7,16,TRBV6-1,TGTGCCAGCAGTGGACTAGCGGGAGGGCCGAACGGCGAGCAGTACTTC,CASSGLAGGPNGEQYF
TRBD1,.,TRBJ2-1,15,TRBV9,TGTGCCAGCAGCGTAACACAGGGGAGTTACAATGAGCAGTTCTTC,CASSVTQGSYNEQFF
TRBD1,.,TRBJ1-1,14,TRBV5-4,TGTGCCAGCAGCTTGGGCCGGGACAGGGGGCGAGCTTTCTTT,CASSLGRDRGRAFF
TRBD1,.,TRBJ1-1,15,TRBV10-3,TGTGCCATCAGTTCCCCGACAGGGGGGGAGTCTGAAGCTTTCTTT,CAISSPTGGESEAFF
.,.,TRBJ1-2,16,TRBV4-1,TGCGCCAGCAGCCAAGAGGGCGGACAGCGGACTTATGGCTACACCTTC,CASSQEGGQRTYGYTF
.,few,TRBJ2-7,14,TRBV27,TGTGCCAGCAGTTTATCGGGGGGGCCCTACGAGCAGTACTTC,CASSLSGGPYEQYF
TRBD2,.,TRBJ2-5,18,TRBV7-9,TGTGCCAGCAGCACGATTGCTTACTTAGCGGGAAAAAGGGAGACCCAGTACTTC,CASSTIAYLAGKRETQYF
TRBD2,.,TRBJ2-1,18,TRBV10-1,TGCGCCAGCAGTCGAACTAGCGGGAGAGGGAACGGATACAATGAGCAGTTCTTC,CASSRTSGRGNGYNEQFF
.,.,TRBJ1-5,14,TRBV18,TGTGCCAGCTCACCGGGGGGGGTGCAGCAGCCCCAGCATTTT,CASSPGGVQQPQHF
TRBD1,.,TRBJ2-2,17,TRBV9,TGTGCCAGCAGCGTCCGAGGGACAGTCGGGAACACCGGGGAGCTGTTTTTT,CASSVRGTVGNTGELFF
TRBD1,.,TRBJ1-1,12,TRBV10-2,TGCGCCAGCAGCTATGGACAGGGGGAAGCTTTCTTT,CASSYGQGEAFF
TRBD2,few,TRBJ2-3,18,TRBV10-3,TGTGCCATCAGTGTACTAGCGGGAGAAGGTTCTGGCACAGATACGCAGTATTTT,CAISVLAGEGSGTDTQYF
.,once,TRBJ2-2,14,TRBV7-3,TGTGCCAGCAGCTATAGCGCGAACACCGGGGAGCTGTTTTTT,CASSYSANTGELFF
.,.,TRBJ2-2,15,TRBV19,TGTGCCAGTACCTCCCAACGGGACTTCGGCGGGGAGCTGTTTTTT,CASTSQRDFGGELFF
.,.,TRBJ2-7,13,TRBV2,TGTGCCAGCAGGCGACAGGTCACCTACGAGCAGTACTTC,CASRRQVTYEQYF
TRBD2,.,TRBJ2-5,14,TRBV30,TGTGCCTGGAGCCCGGACTCGACGGGAGGGACCCAGTACTTC,CAWSPDSTGGTQYF
TRBD1,.,TRBJ1-1,15,TRBV5-1,TGCGCCAGCAGCTTGCAGGGACAGGGGATAACTGAAGCTTTCTTT,CASSLQGQGITEAFF
TRBD1,few,TRBJ2-2,15,TRBV6-6,TGTGCCAGCAGCCGGACAGGGGGAGACACCGGGGAGCTGTTTTTT,CASSRTGGDTGELFF
.,.,TRBJ2-7,16,TRBV27,TGTGCCAGCAGACCCCTCCTAGCTGCTCGGCGCTACGAGCAGTACTTC,CASRPLLAARRYEQYF